Listed below are T cell receptor beta chains from one sample, sequenced in a study of prognosis after radiotherapy for stage I lung cancer. MiXCR, run by TCRdb on the multiplex PCR reads, gives a single entry per CDR3 protein. Among 15,000 to 20,000 distinct CDR3 sequences listed, 25% to 30% were seen once. Sequencing was performed on PBMCs, taken before or after stereotactic body radiation therapy (not recorded which). Source of these receptors: a donor aged 50 or older with non-small cell lung cancer. Each CDR3 is given with its conserved first and last residue. The order of the fields is V gene, clone size, D gene, J gene, CDR3 DNA, CDR3 protein. D genes are given only for firm matches. Only some rows state a clone size, as once, few, many or a class for expanded clones.

TRBV4-2	many	TRBD2	TRBJ2-2	TGTGCCAGCAGCCAAGGGGGGAGGGCCGGGGAGCTGTTTTTT	CASSQGGRAGELFF
TRBV20-1	NA	TRBD2	TRBJ2-7	TGCAGTGCCTCTGGCGGGAGGGCCCCCCCCGAGCAGTACTTC	CSASGGRAPPEQYF
TRBV6-1	medium-sized	NA	TRBJ2-7	TGTGCCAGCAGTGAAGGAGGTGGGTGGGAGCAGTACTTC	CASSEGGGWEQYF
TRBV9	NA	TRBD2	TRBJ2-7	TGTGCCAGTAGCGTTTCGGGGGGCGAGCAGTACTTC	CASSVSGGEQYF
TRBV19	many	NA	TRBJ1-5	TGTGCCAGTAGTATGTCGGCATTAGAGTGGAATCAGCCCCAGCATTTT	CASSMSALEWNQPQHF
TRBV2	many	TRBD1	TRBJ2-3	TGTGCCACAGGGGGCGTCGGGACAGATACGCAGTATTTT	CATGGVGTDTQYF
TRBV5-4	many	NA	TRBJ1-3	TGTGCCAGCAAGCCCGGGGACACGACTGGAAACACCATATATTTT	CASKPGDTTGNTIYF
TRBV5-1	many	NA	TRBJ1-1	TGCGCCAGCAGCTTGGGGACAGTTTCGAACACTGAAGCTTTCTTT	CASSLGTVSNTEAFF
TRBV7-9	many	NA	TRBJ1-2	TGTGCCAGCAGCTCTGGACCTACAGGGAATCCTGGCTACACCTTC	CASSSGPTGNPGYTF
TRBV6-4	many	NA	TRBJ2-2	TGTGCCAGCAGTGACTACACCGGGGAGCTGTTTTTT	CASSDYTGELFF